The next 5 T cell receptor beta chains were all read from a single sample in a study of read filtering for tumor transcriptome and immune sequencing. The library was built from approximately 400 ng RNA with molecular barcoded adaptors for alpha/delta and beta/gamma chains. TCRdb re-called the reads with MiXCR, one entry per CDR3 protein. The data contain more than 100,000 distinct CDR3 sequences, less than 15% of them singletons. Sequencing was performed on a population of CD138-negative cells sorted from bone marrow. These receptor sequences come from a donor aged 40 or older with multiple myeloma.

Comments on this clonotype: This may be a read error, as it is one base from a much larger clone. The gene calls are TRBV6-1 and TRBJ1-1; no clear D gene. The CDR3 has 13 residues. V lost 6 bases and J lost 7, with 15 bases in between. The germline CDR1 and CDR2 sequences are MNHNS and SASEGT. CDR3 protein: CASSYSSWDEAFF. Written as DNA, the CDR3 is TGTGCCAGCAGCTACTCGAGTTGGGATGAAGCTTTCTTT.

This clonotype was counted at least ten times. DNA for the CDR3: TGTGCCAGCAGTTTAGCGGAGGCAGCCAAAAACATTCAGTACTTC. Translation: CASSLAEAAKNIQYF. V usage is TRBV12-3 or TRBV12-4 and J usage is TRBJ2-4; tentatively, D is TRBD2 (5 bases). The CDR3 extends over 15 amino acids. The V end lost 0 bases, the J end lost 0 bases, and 6 bases lay between the germline ends.

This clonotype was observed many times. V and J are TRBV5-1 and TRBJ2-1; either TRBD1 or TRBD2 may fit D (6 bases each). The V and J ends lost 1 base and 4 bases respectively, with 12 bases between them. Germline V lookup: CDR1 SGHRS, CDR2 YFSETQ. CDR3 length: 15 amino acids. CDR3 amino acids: CASSLSRRGYNEQFF. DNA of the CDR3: TGCGCCAGCAGCTTGAGCCGGAGGGGGTACAATGAGCAGTTCTTC.

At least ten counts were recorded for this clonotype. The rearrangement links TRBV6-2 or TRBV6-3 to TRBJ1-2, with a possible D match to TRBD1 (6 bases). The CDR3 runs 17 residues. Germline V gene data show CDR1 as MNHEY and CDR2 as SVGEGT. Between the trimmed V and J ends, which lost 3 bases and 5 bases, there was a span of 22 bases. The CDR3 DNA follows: TGTGCCAGCAGTTATCGCCCTGGACAGTTTTTCACTTATGGCTACACCTTC. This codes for CASSYRPGQFFTYGYTF.

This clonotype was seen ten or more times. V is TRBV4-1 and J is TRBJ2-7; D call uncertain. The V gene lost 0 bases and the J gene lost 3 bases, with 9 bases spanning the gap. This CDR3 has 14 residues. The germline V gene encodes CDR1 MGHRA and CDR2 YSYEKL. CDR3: CASSQDPGFYEQYF. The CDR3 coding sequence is TGCGCCAGCAGCCAAGATCCTGGATTCTACGAGCAGTACTTC.